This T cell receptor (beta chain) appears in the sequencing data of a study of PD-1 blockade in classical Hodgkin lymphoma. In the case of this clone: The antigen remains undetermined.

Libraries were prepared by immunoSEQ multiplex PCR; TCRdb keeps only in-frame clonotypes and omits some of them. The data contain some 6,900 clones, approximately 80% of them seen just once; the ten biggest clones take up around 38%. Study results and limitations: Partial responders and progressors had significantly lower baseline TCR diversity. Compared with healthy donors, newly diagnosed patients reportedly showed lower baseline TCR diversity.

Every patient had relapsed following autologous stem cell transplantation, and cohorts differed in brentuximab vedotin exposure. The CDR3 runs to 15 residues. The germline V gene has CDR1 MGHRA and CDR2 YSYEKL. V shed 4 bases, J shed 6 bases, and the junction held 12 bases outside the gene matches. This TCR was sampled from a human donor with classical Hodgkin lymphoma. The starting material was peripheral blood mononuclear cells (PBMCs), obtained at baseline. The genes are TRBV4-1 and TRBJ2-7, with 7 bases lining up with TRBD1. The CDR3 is CASSRSTGLLREQYF. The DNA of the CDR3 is TGCGCCAGCAGCCGATCGACAGGGTTACTGCGCGAGCAGTACTTC.